Shown below are 16 T cell receptor beta chains from a single sample sequenced in a study of shared clonotypes between healthy human individuals. Data came from immunoSEQ multiplex PCR; TCRdb stores just in-frame clones and leaves some out. The table records under 2,500,000 clones, approximately 96% of them present only once. Sequencing input: naive CD4+ T cells sorted from blood. Stated subset: CD45RA+ positively selected. The receptors here all came from a man in his late teens or twenties in good health.

This clone was found once. This chain links TRBV2 with TRBJ1-1, with D unclear. Germline CDR1 is SNHLY and CDR2 is FYNNEI. This CDR3 comprises 12 residues. V was pared by 7 bases and J by 0 bases, with 6 bases between. CDR3 amino acids: CASKDLNTEAFF. For the CDR3, the DNA is TGTGCCAGCAAAGATCTGAACACTGAAGCTTTCTTT.

This sequence joins TRBV18 and TRBJ1-1, with 7 bases identical to TRBD1. Germline-derived CDR1 and CDR2 are KGHSH and LQKENI. With 6 bases clipped from V and 4 bases from J, the junction kept 14 bases outside the gene matches. This CDR3 spans 16 amino acids. The CDR3 coding sequence is TGTGCCAGCTCGTCAAACCCACACAGGGGTGGCACTGAAGCTTTCTTT. It translates to CASSSNPHRGGTEAFF.

This clone occurred once. Distinct nucleotide sequences in the sample also encode this CDR3. V and J are TRBV27 and TRBJ2-5; perhaps TRBD2 as D (7 bases). With 3 bases removed from V and 5 bases from J, the gap between germline ends came to 13 bases. In germline, CDR1 is MNHEY, CDR2 SMNVEV (reference sequence). This CDR3 contains 14 residues. CDR3 sequence (DNA): TGTGCCAGCAGTTTTGGCCGGGGGGCGGAGACCCAGTACTTC. Residues: CASSFGRGAETQYF.

This clone occurred once. The V and J genes are TRBV6-5 and TRBJ1-4; D gene unclear. Germline V lookup: CDR1 MNHEY, CDR2 SVGAGI. The CDR3 has 14 amino acids. V lost 6 bases and J 1 base, leaving 9 bases between the germline ends. CDR3 nucleotide sequence: TGTGCCAGCAGCGGGCTAGGAACTAATGAAAAACTGTTTTTT. Its protein product is CASSGLGTNEKLFF.

Only a few counts were recorded for this clone. This chain links TRBV18 with TRBJ1-2; D gene unclear. The CDR3 totals 13 residues. The germline gives CDR1 KGHSH, CDR2 LQKENI. V was trimmed by 3 bases and J by 3 bases, leaving 8 bases between them. CDR3 sequence (DNA): TGTGCCAGCTCACCCTCGCAGGACTATGGCTACACCTTC. As protein: CASSPSQDYGYTF. Together with reference TRBV18 and TRBJ1-2, the CDR3 gives the full variable domain: NAGVMQNPRHLVRRRGQEARLRCSPMKGHSHVYWYRQLPEEGLKFMVYLQKENIIDESGMPKERFSAEFPKEGPSILRIQQVVRGDSAAYFCASSPSQDYGYTFGSGTRLTVV.

V gene TRBV5-1 combines with J gene TRBJ2-5, with D possibly being TRBD1 (6 bases). The V gene lost 4 bases and the J gene lost 0 bases, with 16 bases spanning the gap. The germline V gene has CDR1 SGHRS and CDR2 YFSETQ. The CDR3 extends over 16 amino acids. The CDR3 here is CASSLGGRRDQETQYF. The CDR3 DNA sequence: TGCGCCAGCAGCCTAGGGGGTCGAAGGGACCAAGAGACCCAGTACTTC.

The chain joins TRBV7-2 to TRBJ2-6; D might be TRBD2 (5 bases). The germline V gene has CDR1 SGHTA and CDR2 FQGNSA. The CDR3 runs 15 residues. The V and J ends lost 6 bases and 1 base respectively, with 10 bases between them. This CDR3 is CASRIGGSGANVLTF. The CDR3 DNA follows: TGTGCCAGCAGGATAGGAGGATCTGGGGCCAACGTCCTGACTTTC.

The chain combines TRBV11-2 with TRBJ2-5; 10 nucleotides line up with TRBD2. The CDR3 sequence is 15 residues long. Germline V gene data show CDR1 as SGHAT and CDR2 as FQNNGV. Germline trimming cut 1 base from V and 4 bases from J; bases unmatched to any gene: 3. The DNA of the CDR3 is TGTGCCAGCAGCTTAGGAGCGGGGGGGATAGAGACCCAGTACTTC. Amino acids: CASSLGAGGIETQYF.

This chain uses TRBV7-6 with TRBJ2-2; 8 bases fit TRBD2. Per the germline V gene, CDR1 is SGHVS and CDR2 is FNYEAQ. With 5 bases clipped from V and 4 bases from J, the junction kept 9 bases outside the gene matches. The CDR3 loop spans 16 amino acids. The CDR3 here is CASSPGHGRATGELFF. The DNA for the CDR3 is TGTGCCAGCAGCCCAGGGCACGGGAGGGCCACCGGGGAGCTGTTTTTT.

The V call is TRBV19, the J call TRBJ2-2; D is possibly TRBD1 or TRBD2 (5 bases each). V lost 7 bases and J lost 2, with 11 bases in between. The germline CDR1 and CDR2 sequences are LNHDA and SQIVND (reference sequence). The CDR3 totals 14 residues. The CDR3 protein is CASNQGVNTGELFF. As DNA, the CDR3 is TGTGCCAGTAATCAGGGAGTCAACACCGGGGAGCTGTTTTTT.

The genes are TRBV11-2 and TRBJ2-2, with a possible D match to TRBD2 (5 bases). The CDR3 runs 16 residues. Germline V CDR1 and CDR2: SGHAT, FQNNGV. Trimming cost V 5 bases and J 0 bases, with 13 bases left between them. CDR3 in DNA: TGTGCCAGCAGCCCCCGAATGGGAGCGAACACCGGGGAGCTGTTTTTT. Its translation is CASSPRMGANTGELFF.

The chain employs TRBV5-1 and TRBJ2-5; TRBD2 matches at 11 bases. The V gene's germline CDR1 is SGHRS and CDR2 YFSETQ. The ends lost 0 bases at V and 4 bases at J; junction bases unmatched: 11. This CDR3 has 18 residues. CDR3 DNA: TGCGCCAGCAGCTTGGGAGCTTCTAGCGGGGGGCCAGGAGAGACCCAGTACTTC. Translated, it gives CASSLGASSGGPGETQYF.

This chain joins TRBV6-5 and TRBJ1-1, with D tentatively TRBD1 (5 bases). This CDR3 is 14 amino acids long. Germline assignment: CDR1 MNHEY and CDR2 SVGAGI. Trimming took 8 bases from V and 4 from J, leaving 17 bases between them. Written as DNA, the CDR3 is TGTGCCAGCGGGGGGACCGTACAGGCCACTGAAGCTTTCTTT. Translated: CASGGTVQATEAFF.

The chain employs TRBV7-8 and TRBJ2-7, with TRBD1 as a possible D gene (5 bases). V was trimmed by 5 bases and J by 4 bases, leaving 21 bases between them. The germline V gene has CDR1 SGHVS and CDR2 FQNEAQ. The CDR3 runs to 16 residues. This chain's CDR3 is CASSTWGDSPRYEQYF. The DNA of the CDR3 is TGTGCCAGCAGCACGTGGGGCGACAGCCCCCGTTACGAGCAGTACTTC. Full variable domain (outside the CDR3, taken from reference TRBV7-8 and TRBJ2-7): GAGVSQSPRYKVAKRGQDVALRCDPISGHVSLFWYQQALGQGPEFLTYFQNEAQLDKSGLPSDRFFAERPEGSVSTLKIQRTQQEDSAVYLCASSTWGDSPRYEQYFGPGTRLTVT.

The gene calls are TRBV18 and TRBJ1-2; D is ambiguous. Trimming removed 2 bases from V and 3 bases from J, with 10 bases in between. Germline loops: CDR1 KGHSH, CDR2 LQKENI. The CDR3 covers 14 residues. CDR3 sequence reads: CASSPMSGDYGYTF. For the CDR3, the DNA is TGTGCCAGCTCACCAATGAGCGGGGACTATGGCTACACCTTC.

The chain uses TRBV11-2 and TRBJ2-1; 7 nucleotides agree with TRBD2. This CDR3 is 15 amino acids long. Germline assignment: CDR1 SGHAT and CDR2 FQNNGV. V shed 0 bases, J shed 5 bases, and the junction held 4 bases outside the gene matches. CDR3 sequence reads: CASSLDRGDHNEQFF. In nucleotides, the CDR3 is TGTGCCAGCAGCTTAGATCGGGGGGACCACAATGAGCAGTTCTTC.